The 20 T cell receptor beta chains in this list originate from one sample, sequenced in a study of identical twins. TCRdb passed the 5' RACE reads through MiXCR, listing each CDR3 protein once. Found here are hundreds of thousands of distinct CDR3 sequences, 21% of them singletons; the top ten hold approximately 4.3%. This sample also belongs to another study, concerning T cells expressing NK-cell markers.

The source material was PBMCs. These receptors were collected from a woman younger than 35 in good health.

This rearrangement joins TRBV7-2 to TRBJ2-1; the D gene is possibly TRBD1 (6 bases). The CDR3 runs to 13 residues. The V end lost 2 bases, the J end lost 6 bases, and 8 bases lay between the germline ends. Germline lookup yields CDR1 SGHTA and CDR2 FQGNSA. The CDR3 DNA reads TGTGCCAGCAGCTTAAAAGGGGGCAATGAGCAGTTCTTC. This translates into CASSLKGGNEQFF.

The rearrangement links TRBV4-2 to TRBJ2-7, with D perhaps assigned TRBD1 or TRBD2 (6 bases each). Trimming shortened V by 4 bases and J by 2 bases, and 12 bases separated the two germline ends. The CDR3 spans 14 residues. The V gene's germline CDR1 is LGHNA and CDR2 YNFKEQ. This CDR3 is CASSPRRGAYEQYF. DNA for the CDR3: TGTGCCAGCAGCCCTAGAAGGGGGGCCTACGAGCAGTACTTC.

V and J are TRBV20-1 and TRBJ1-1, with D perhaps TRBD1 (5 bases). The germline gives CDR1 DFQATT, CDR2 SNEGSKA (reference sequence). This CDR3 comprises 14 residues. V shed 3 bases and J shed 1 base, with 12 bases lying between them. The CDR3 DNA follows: TGCAGTGCTAGGAGGGGTAGGGGGAACACTGAAGCTTTCTTT. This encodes CSARRGRGNTEAFF.

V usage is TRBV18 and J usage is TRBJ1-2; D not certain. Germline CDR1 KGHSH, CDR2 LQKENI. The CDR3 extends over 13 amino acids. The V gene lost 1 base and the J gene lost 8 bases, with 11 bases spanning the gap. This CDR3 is CASSPQEGQGYTF. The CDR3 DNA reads TGTGCCAGCTCACCACAGGAAGGGCAGGGCTACACCTTC. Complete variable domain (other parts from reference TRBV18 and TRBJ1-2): NAGVMQNPRHLVRRRGQEARLRCSPMKGHSHVYWYRQLPEEGLKFMVYLQKENIIDESGMPKERFSAEFPKEGPSILRIQQVVRGDSAAYFCASSPQEGQGYTFGSGTRLTVV.

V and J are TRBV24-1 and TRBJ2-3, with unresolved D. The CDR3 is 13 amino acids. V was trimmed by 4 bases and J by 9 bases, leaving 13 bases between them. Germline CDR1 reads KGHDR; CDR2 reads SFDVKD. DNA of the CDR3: TGTGCCACCAGTGACACCGACCGGCCCACGCAGTATTTT. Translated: CATSDTDRPTQYF.

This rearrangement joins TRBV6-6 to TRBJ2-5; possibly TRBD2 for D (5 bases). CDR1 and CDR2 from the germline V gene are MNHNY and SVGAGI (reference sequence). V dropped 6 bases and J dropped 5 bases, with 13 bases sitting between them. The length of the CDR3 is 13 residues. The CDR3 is CASSRGPPETQYF. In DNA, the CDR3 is TGTGCCAGCAGCCGCGGGCCGCCGGAGACCCAGTACTTC.

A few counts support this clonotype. The CDR3 here is CASSGSDGPYEQYF. CDR3 nucleotides: TGTGCCAGCAGTGGTAGTGACGGACCCTACGAGCAGTACTTC. The V gene is TRBV2, the J gene TRBJ2-7; no definite D call. Between the trimmed V and J ends, which lost 4 bases and 2 bases, there was a span of 12 bases. Germline V gives CDR1 SNHLY, CDR2 FYNNEI. This CDR3 is 14 amino acids long.

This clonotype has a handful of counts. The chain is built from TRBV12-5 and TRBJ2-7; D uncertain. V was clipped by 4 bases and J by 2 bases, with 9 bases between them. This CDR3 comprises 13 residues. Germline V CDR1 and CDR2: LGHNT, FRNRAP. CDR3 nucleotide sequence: TGTGCTAGTGGTTCTGACTTAGCCTACGAGCAGTACTTC. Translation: CASGSDLAYEQYF.

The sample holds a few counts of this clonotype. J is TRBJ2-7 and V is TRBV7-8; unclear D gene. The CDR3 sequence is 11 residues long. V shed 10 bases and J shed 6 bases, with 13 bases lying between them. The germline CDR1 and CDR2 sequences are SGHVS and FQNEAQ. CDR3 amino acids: CATQDNLEQYF. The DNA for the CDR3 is TGTGCCACGCAAGACAACCTCGAGCAGTACTTC.

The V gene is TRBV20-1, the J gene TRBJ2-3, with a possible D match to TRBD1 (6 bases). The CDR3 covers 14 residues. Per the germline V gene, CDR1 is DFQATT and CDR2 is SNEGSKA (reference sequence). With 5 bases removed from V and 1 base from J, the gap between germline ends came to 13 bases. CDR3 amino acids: CSALTGFGTDTQYF. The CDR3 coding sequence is TGCAGTGCTCTCACAGGGTTTGGCACAGATACGCAGTATTTT.

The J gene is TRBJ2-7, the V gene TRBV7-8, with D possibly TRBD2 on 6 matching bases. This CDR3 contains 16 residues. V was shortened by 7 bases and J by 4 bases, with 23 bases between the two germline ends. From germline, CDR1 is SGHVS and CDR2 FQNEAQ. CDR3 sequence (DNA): TGTGCCAGCACCGTTAGGTCGGGGGAATCGGGATACGAGCAGTACTTC. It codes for CASTVRSGESGYEQYF.

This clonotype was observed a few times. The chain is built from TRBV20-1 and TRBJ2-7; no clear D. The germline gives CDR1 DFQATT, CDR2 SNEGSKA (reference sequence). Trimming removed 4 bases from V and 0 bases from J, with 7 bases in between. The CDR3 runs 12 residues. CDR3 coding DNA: TGCAGTGCTACTGAGAGCTCCTACGAGCAGTACTTC. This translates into CSATESSYEQYF.

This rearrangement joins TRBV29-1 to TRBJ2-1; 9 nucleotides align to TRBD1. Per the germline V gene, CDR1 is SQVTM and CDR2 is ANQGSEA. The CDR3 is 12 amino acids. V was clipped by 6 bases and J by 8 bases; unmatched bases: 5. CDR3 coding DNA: TGCAGCGTAAGGGGACAGGGCTATGAGCAGTTCTTC. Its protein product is CSVRGQGYEQFF.

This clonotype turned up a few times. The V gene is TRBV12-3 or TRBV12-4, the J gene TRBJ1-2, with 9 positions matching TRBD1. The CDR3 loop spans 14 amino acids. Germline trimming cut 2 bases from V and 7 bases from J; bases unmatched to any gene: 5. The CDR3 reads CASSLQQGARGYTF. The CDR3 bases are TGTGCCAGCAGTTTACAACAGGGGGCGCGTGGCTACACCTTC.

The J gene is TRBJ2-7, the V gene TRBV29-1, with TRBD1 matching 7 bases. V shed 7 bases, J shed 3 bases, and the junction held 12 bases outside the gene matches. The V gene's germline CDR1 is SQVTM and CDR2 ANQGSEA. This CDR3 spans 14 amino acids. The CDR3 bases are TGCAGCGCCATCGGGCAGGGGGTTATCTACGAGCAGTACTTC. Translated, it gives CSAIGQGVIYEQYF.

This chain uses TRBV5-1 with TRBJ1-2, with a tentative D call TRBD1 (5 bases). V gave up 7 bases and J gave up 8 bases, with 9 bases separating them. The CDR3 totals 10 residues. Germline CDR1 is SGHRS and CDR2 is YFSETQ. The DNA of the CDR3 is TGCGCCAGCCGGGGGACGGGCTACACCTTC. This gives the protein CASRGTGYTF.

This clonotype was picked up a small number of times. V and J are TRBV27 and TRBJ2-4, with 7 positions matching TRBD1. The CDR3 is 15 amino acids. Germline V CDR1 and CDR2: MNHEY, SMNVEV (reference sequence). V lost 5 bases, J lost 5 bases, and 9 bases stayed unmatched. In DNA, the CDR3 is TGTGCCAGCAGTACCACAGGGGCCGCACAAAACATTCAGTACTTC. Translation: CASSTTGAAQNIQYF.

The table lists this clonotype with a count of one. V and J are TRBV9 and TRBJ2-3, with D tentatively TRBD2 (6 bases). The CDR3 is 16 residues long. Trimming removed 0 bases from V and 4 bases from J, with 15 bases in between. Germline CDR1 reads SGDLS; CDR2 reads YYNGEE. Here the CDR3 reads CASSVGGVFPADTQYF. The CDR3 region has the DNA TGTGCCAGCAGCGTAGGCGGGGTCTTCCCCGCAGATACGCAGTATTTT.

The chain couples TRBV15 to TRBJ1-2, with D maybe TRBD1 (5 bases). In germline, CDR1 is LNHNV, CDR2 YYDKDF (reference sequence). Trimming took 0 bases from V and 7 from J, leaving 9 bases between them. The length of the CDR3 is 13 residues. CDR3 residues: CATSRDRGSGYTF. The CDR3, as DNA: TGTGCCACCAGCAGAGATCGGGGCTCTGGCTACACCTTC. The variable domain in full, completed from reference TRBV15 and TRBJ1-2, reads DAMVIQNPRYQVTQFGKPVTLSCSQTLNHNVMYWYQQKSSQAPKLLFHYYDKDFNNEADTPDNFQSRRPNTSFCFLDIRSPGLGDTAMYLCATSRDRGSGYTFGSGTRLTVV.

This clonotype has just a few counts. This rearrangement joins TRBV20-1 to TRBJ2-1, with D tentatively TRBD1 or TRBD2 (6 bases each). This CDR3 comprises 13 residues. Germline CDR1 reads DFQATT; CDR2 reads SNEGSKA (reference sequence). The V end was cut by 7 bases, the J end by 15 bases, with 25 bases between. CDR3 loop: CSGQEGTEGGRFF. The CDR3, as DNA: TGCAGTGGCCAAGAGGGGACTGAGGGGGGAAGGTTCTTC.